This T cell receptor beta chain was documented in a study of blood T cells in healthy people across ages. Then a second PCR, running about 6 to 11 cycles, was carried out with a sample-barcoded 5' primer and a J-beta primer mix. TCRdb re-analysed the 5' RACE reads in MiXCR, keeping a single row per CDR3 protein. The repertoire holds 650,000 to 1,000,000 distinct CDR3 sequences, with 35% to 60% as singletons. Donors were systemically healthy Caucasian individuals from Russia aged roughly 6 to 100 years. Extractions gave at least 5 micrograms of total RNA per sample. This clonotype appeared a single time. The antigen is not known. The CDR3 is 16 amino acids. Germline-derived CDR1 and CDR2 are LGHDT and YNNKEL (reference sequence). The J segment lost 5 bases and the V segment lost 1 base, leaving 8 bases of the junction unmatched. Study-wide findings and caveats: Higher diversity and more naive CD4+ cells were features of long-lived donors, compared to aged donors. A roughly linear fall in TCR beta diversity per million T cells was seen with increasing age.

This receptor was obtained from an older man in good health. The rearrangement joins TRBV3-1 to TRBJ2-5; 9 bases fit TRBD2. Sequencing was carried out using blood. Written as DNA, the CDR3 is TGTGCCAGCAGCCAAGGTCAGCTAGCGGGGAGGGAGACCCAGTACTTC. It specifies CASSQGQLAGRETQYF.